The 15 T cell receptor beta chains listed next were all sequenced from one sample in a study of cytomegalovirus exposure and HLA in healthy donors. The PCR employed 60 Vbeta primers together with 13 Jbeta primers. TCRdb's copy holds only in-frame clones and misses some; the assay was immunoSEQ multiplex PCR. Here the sample spans about 180,000 clones, 76% being singletons. The sequencing sample was made of PBMCs. The receptors were sampled from a woman between 25 and 40 years old in good health and CMV-seropositive.

This sequence joins TRBV6-6 and TRBJ1-2; D may be TRBD1 (6 bases). Trimming took 2 bases from V and 8 from J, leaving 12 bases between them. Looked up from germline, CDR1 is MNHNY and CDR2 is SVGAGI (reference sequence). This CDR3 comprises 13 residues. In nucleotides, the CDR3 is TGTGCCAGCAGTTACGGACAGTATGAAGGCTACACCTTC. Protein sequence: CASSYGQYEGYTF.

The V gene is TRBV7-2, the J gene TRBJ2-7; 7 bases are a match to TRBD2. This CDR3 comprises 15 residues. Germline loops: CDR1 SGHTA, CDR2 FQGNSA. The V and J ends lost 4 bases and 3 bases, in that order; junction bases with no gene match: 9. The CDR3 spells CASSSTGGGYYEQYF. The DNA for the CDR3 is TGTGCCAGCAGCTCTACTGGCGGGGGATACTACGAGCAGTACTTC. Complete variable domain (other parts from reference TRBV7-2 and TRBJ2-7): GAGVSQSPSNKVTEKGKDVELRCDPISGHTALYWYRQSLGQGLEFLIYFQGNSAPDKSGLPSDRFSAERTGGSVSTLTIQRTQQEDSAVYLCASSSTGGGYYEQYFGPGTRLTVT.

About this clone itself: This same CDR3 is encoded by further DNA sequences in the sample. The V call is TRBV19, the J call TRBJ2-5; 7 positions match TRBD1. Losses at the gene ends were 4 bases for V and 4 bases for J; bases not matched to a gene: 0. CDR1 LNHDA and CDR2 SQIVND come from the germline V gene (reference sequence). The CDR3 has 12 residues. The CDR3 reads CASSRQGETQYF. Here the CDR3 DNA reads TGTGCCAGTAGTAGACAGGGAGAGACCCAGTACTTC. Full variable domain (remainder filled in from reference TRBV19 and TRBJ2-5): DGGITQSPKYLFRKEGQNVTLSCEQNLNHDAMYWYRQDPGQGLRLIYYSQIVNDFQKGDIAEGYSVSREKKESFPLTVTSAQKNPTAFYLCASSRQGETQYFGPGTRLLVL.

The CDR3 DNA reads as TGTGCCAGTAGTCCGGGACTAGCGGGGTCCTACGAGCAGTACTTC. It yields the protein CASSPGLAGSYEQYF. The chain combines TRBV19 with TRBJ2-7; TRBD2 aligns across 13 bases. Unmatched junction bases numbered 2, after V lost 5 bases and J lost 1 base. The length of the CDR3 is 15 residues. CDR1 LNHDA and CDR2 SQIVND come from the germline V gene (reference sequence).

The chain employs TRBV4-1 and TRBJ2-2; 9 bases line up with TRBD2. With V trimmed by 0 bases and J by 4 bases, 6 bases remained unmatched. Germline V gene lookup returns CDR1 MGHRA and CDR2 YSYEKL. The CDR3 has 17 residues. CDR3 sequence reads: CASSQDGKRGATGELFF. Written as DNA, the CDR3 is TGCGCCAGCAGCCAAGATGGAAAGCGGGGGGCCACCGGGGAGCTGTTTTTT.

This rearrangement joins TRBV12-5 to TRBJ1-5; D is unclear. CDR1 is LGHNT, CDR2 FRNRAP, per germline. V lost 6 bases, J lost 4 bases, and 4 bases lay in between. The CDR3 is 11 residues long. The DNA of the CDR3 is TGTGCTAGTGGCATTAATCAGCCCCAGCATTTT. Its translation is CASGINQPQHF.

Points on this clone: Other nucleotide sequences from this sample produce the same CDR3. The chain's CDR3 is CASSTQGGTDTQYF. CDR3 sequence (DNA): TGTGCCAGTAGTACACAGGGGGGCACAGATACGCAGTATTTT. The chain recombines TRBV19 with TRBJ2-3; TRBD1 agrees at 8 bases. Unmatched junction bases numbered 1, after V lost 4 bases and J lost 1 base. CDR1 and CDR2 (germline): LNHDA, SQIVND (reference sequence). The CDR3 is 14 amino acids.

V is TRBV5-1 and J is TRBJ2-5; 9 positions agree with TRBD1. The J call could be wrong; TRBJ2-7 is a better fit for the DNA end. Looked up from germline, CDR1 is SGHRS and CDR2 is YFSETQ. CDR3 length: 15 amino acids. The CDR3, as DNA: TGCGCCAGCAGCTACTCCGGGACAGGGCCCTACGAGCAGTACTTC. Protein: CASSYSGTGPYEQYF.

The rearrangement links TRBV4-1 to TRBJ1-5; 9 bases match TRBD1. With 3 bases clipped from V and 1 base from J, the junction kept 4 bases outside the gene matches. CDR1 and CDR2 (germline): MGHRA, YSYEKL. The CDR3 totals 16 residues. The CDR3 bases are TGCGCCAGCAGCCAGACAGGGGGTGTGAGCAATCAGCCCCAGCATTTT. It yields the protein CASSQTGGVSNQPQHF.

CDR3 nucleotides: TGTGCCAGCAGCGTAGGACAGAGTGGCTACACCTTC. This codes for CASSVGQSGYTF. V gene TRBV9 combines with J gene TRBJ1-2; D is perhaps TRBD1 (5 bases). The CDR3 is 12 amino acids. V lost 0 bases, J lost 7 bases, and 7 bases lay in between. Germline loops: CDR1 SGDLS, CDR2 YYNGEE.

This rearrangement joins TRBV9 to TRBJ2-1; TRBD1 aligns across 11 bases. J was trimmed by 6 bases and V by 5 bases; bases with no gene match: 7. The CDR3 is 15 residues long. The V gene's germline CDR1 is SGDLS and CDR2 YYNGEE. The CDR3 protein is CASSPTGTGGNEQFF. Here the CDR3 DNA reads TGTGCCAGCAGTCCGACCGGGACAGGGGGCAATGAGCAGTTCTTC.

The chain employs TRBV9 and TRBJ2-1; D gene uncertain. This CDR3 spans 15 amino acids. Trimming took 2 bases from V and 5 from J, leaving 14 bases between them. In germline, CDR1 is SGDLS, CDR2 YYNGEE. CDR3 sequence: CASSVLPTRDNEQFF. In nucleotides, the CDR3 is TGTGCCAGCAGCGTTCTTCCGACTCGCGACAATGAGCAGTTCTTC.

DNA for the CDR3: TGTGCCAGCAGCGTAGAGCCAGGGGGCTTTTACGAGCAGTACTTC. Residues: CASSVEPGGFYEQYF. This sequence joins TRBV9 and TRBJ2-5, with 8 bases that match TRBD1. The closer fit of TRBJ2-7 to the DNA end suggests the J call may be wrong. Germline-derived CDR1 and CDR2 are SGDLS and YYNGEE. The CDR3 is 15 residues long.

V is TRBV7-6 and J is TRBJ2-1; perhaps TRBD1 as D (6 bases). This CDR3 has 18 residues. Germline V gene data show CDR1 as SGHVS and CDR2 as FNYEAQ. Between the trimmed V and J ends, which lost 0 bases and 6 bases, there was a span of 21 bases. For the CDR3, the DNA is TGTGCCAGCAGCTTAGCAGGCCTTAGAGGTTACAGGGTCAATGAGCAGTTCTTC. It yields the protein CASSLAGLRGYRVNEQFF.

V is TRBV4-3 and J is TRBJ2-2; 7 bases map to TRBD2. The germline V gene has CDR1 LGHNA and CDR2 YSLEER. The V gene end was trimmed by 3 bases and the J gene end by 5 bases; junction bases not matched to a gene: 9. CDR3 length: 16 amino acids. The CDR3 spells CASSHERGPGTGELFF. The CDR3 region has the DNA TGCGCCAGCAGCCATGAGCGGGGCCCCGGGACCGGGGAGCTGTTTTTT.